These T cell receptor beta chains were read from a single sample in a study of human T cells and chemical hapten exposure. MiXCR, run by TCRdb on the RACE reads, gives a single entry per CDR3 protein. Of more than 95,000 distinct CDR3 sequences detected, around 35% appear once; the ten largest clones hold approximately 3%. Sequenced here: whole blood, sampled in connection with sensitization to the hapten diphenylcyclopropenone (DPC). Every receptor here comes from a man aged 35 to 55 with alopecia areata. Some clones in this sample may be carry-over from other donors' samples. The CDR3 runs from the conserved cysteine through the conserved F or W. A D gene is named only where the DNA matches it firmly. Rows give clone size only sometimes, using once, few, many, or a class for an expanded clone.

clone_size j_call v_call d_call cdr3_aa cdr3_nt
few TRBJ2-3 TRBV5-1 TRBD2 CASSPGTSGSADTQYF TGCGCCAGCAGCCCGGGGACTAGCGGGAGCGCAGATACGCAGTATTTT
- TRBJ1-6 TRBV10-3 TRBD1 CAIRGQQPGPYNSPLHF TGTGCCATCAGGGGACAGCAGCCCGGGCCCTATAATTCACCCCTCCACTTT
- TRBJ2-5 TRBV5-1 - CASKYGTQDQETQYF TGCGCCAGCAAGTACGGGACACAAGACCAAGAGACCCAGTACTTC
- TRBJ2-2 TRBV24-1 TRBD1 CATLDRGRRTGELFF TGTGCCACGCTGGACAGGGGGCGCAGGACCGGGGAGCTGTTTTTT
few TRBJ2-7 TRBV6-5 TRBD1 CASSRPGQPYEQYF TGTGCCAGCAGCCGCCCGGGACAGCCCTACGAGCAGTACTTC
few TRBJ1-1 TRBV20-1 - CSAAGHGAEAFF TGCAGTGCTGCGGGACACGGCGCTGAAGCTTTCTTT
- TRBJ2-5 TRBV30 - CAWSRGQQETQYF TGTGCCTGGAGTCGTGGTCAGCAGGAGACCCAGTACTTC
- TRBJ1-6 TRBV20-1 - CSARQGNSPLHF TGCAGTGCTAGACAGGGTAATTCACCCCTCCACTTT
- TRBJ2-1 TRBV5-1 TRBD2 CASSLATSWNEQFF TGCGCCAGCAGCTTGGCGACTAGCTGGAATGAGCAGTTCTTC
once TRBJ1-2 TRBV2 - CASSEAVGGLGYGYTF TGTGCCAGCAGTGAAGCTGTAGGCGGTTTGGGCTATGGCTACACCTTC
- TRBJ2-3 TRBV9 - CASSRTSTPADTQYF TGTGCCAGCAGCCGCACATCCACGCCCGCAGATACGCAGTATTTT
- TRBJ2-4 TRBV7-3 - CASSKTGTPRDIQYF TGTGCCAGCAGCAAGACCGGGACCCCAAGGGACATTCAGTACTTC
many TRBJ1-1 TRBV7-2 - CASSKGGARTEAFF TGTGCCAGCAGCAAGGGAGGGGCGCGGACTGAAGCTTTCTTT